This is a list of T cell receptor beta chains from one sample in a study of blood T cells in healthy people across ages. Each CDR3 protein is one row after TCRdb ran MiXCR on the 5' RACE reads. Of roughly 1.9 million distinct CDR3 sequences in the sample, roughly two fifths are singletons; the top ten hold about 23%. The sample taken for sequencing was blood. The source is a human donor in good health. Both conserved end residues are part of each CDR3. D genes are given only for firm matches. Where a row states a size, it is once, few, many or the class of an expanded clone; other rows omit it.

length	D	size	V	J	CDR3	DNA
14	.	.	TRBV20-1	TRBJ2-7	CSARERQSLYEQYF	TGCAGTGCTAGAGAAAGGCAAAGCCTCTACGAGCAGTACTTC
18	.	.	TRBV7-9	TRBJ1-2	CASSSLTRPWAAAEGYTF	TGTGCCAGCAGCTCTTTAACGCGCCCCTGGGCAGCTGCAGAGGGCTACACCTTC
15	.	.	TRBV12-3/TRBV12-4	TRBJ2-2	CASSLRDPFTGELFF	TGTGCCAGCAGCCTTAGGGACCCCTTCACCGGGGAGCTGTTTTTT
16	TRBD1	.	TRBV20-1	TRBJ1-1	CSARVPGQGAGTKAFF	TGCAGTGCTAGGGTTCCGGGACAGGGGGCGGGCACTAAAGCTTTCTTT
14	.	few	TRBV6-2/TRBV6-3	TRBJ2-1	CASSYVRDGYEQFF	TGTGCCAGCAGTTACGTCAGGGATGGTTATGAGCAGTTCTTC
16	.	.	TRBV5-1	TRBJ2-5	CAGSLRTQGAQETQYF	TGCGCCGGCAGCTTACGAACACAGGGTGCCCAAGAGACCCAGTACTTC
16	.	many	TRBV7-9	TRBJ2-6	CASSPLTGFGANVLTF	TGTGCCAGCAGCCCCCTAACAGGGTTTGGGGCCAACGTCCTGACTTTC
18	.	.	TRBV7-2	TRBJ2-6	CAGSLIGRVLKGANVLTF	TGTGCCGGCAGCTTAATTGGGCGGGTTTTGAAAGGGGCCAACGTCCTGACTTTC
19	TRBD2	.	TRBV20-1	TRBJ2-1	CSARDPRFGDGGAGNEQFF	TGCAGTGCTAGAGATCCTAGGTTCGGAGACGGGGGGGCGGGCAATGAGCAGTTCTTC
14	TRBD1	.	TRBV5-5	TRBJ2-7	CASSLGTGSGAQYF	TGTGCCAGCAGCTTGGGGACAGGGAGTGGGGCGCAGTACTTC
14	.	.	TRBV20-1	TRBJ2-5	CSAEGGQYQETQYF	TGCAGTGCCGAGGGGGGGCAGTACCAAGAGACCCAGTACTTC
14	TRBD2	.	TRBV29-1	TRBJ2-7	CSVWTSGDSYEQYF	TGCAGCGTATGGACTAGCGGGGACTCCTACGAGCAGTACTTC
15	.	.	TRBV24-1	TRBJ2-4	CATSDPRGAKNIQYF	TGTGCCACCAGTGACCCTCGGGGGGCCAAAAACATTCAGTACTTC
15	.	.	TRBV4-3	TRBJ2-7	CASRQQGSGSYEQYF	TGCGCCAGCAGGCAACAGGGATCTGGGTCCTACGAGCAGTACTTC
14	.	.	TRBV20-1	TRBJ2-5	CSAGADRVGETQYF	TGCAGTGCTGGGGCGGACCGGGTAGGAGAGACCCAGTACTTC
13	.	few	TRBV28	TRBJ2-4	CASSLEWSREQYF	TGTGCCAGCAGTTTGGAATGGTCCAGGGAGCAGTACTTC
15	TRBD1	few	TRBV5-1	TRBJ2-3	CASNTGTADTDTQYF	TGCGCCAGCAACACCGGGACAGCCGACACAGATACGCAGTATTTT
17	TRBD2	.	TRBV7-3	TRBJ2-3	CASSLLAGGRGTDTQYF	TGTGCCAGCAGCCTACTAGCGGGGGGGAGAGGCACAGATACGCAGTATTTT
15	TRBD2	.	TRBV29-1	TRBJ2-3	CSTSLRGDSTDTQYF	TGCAGCACCTCCCTCCGGGGGGACAGCACAGATACGCAGTATTTT
14	.	.	TRBV4-1	TRBJ2-7	CASSQVPKIYEQYF	TGCGCCAGCAGCCAAGTGCCCAAGATATACGAGCAGTACTTC
15	.	.	TRBV28	TRBJ2-7	CASSLPTNTDYEQYF	TGTGCCAGCAGTTTACCTACAAACACTGACTACGAGCAGTACTTC
13	.	.	TRBV27	TRBJ1-2	CASSPGGAVGYTF	TGTGCCAGCAGCCCGGGGGGGGCTGTGGGCTACACCTTC
14	.	.	TRBV7-2	TRBJ2-5	CASSLVGLPETQYF	TGTGCCAGCAGCTTAGTAGGGCTACCGGAGACCCAGTACTTC
14	.	few	TRBV27	TRBJ2-3	CASSLLSKLDTQYF	TGTGCCAGCAGTCTCCTTAGCAAATTGGATACGCAGTATTTT
15	TRBD2	.	TRBV7-2	TRBJ2-3	CASIYGGNPTDTQYF	TGTGCCAGCATATACGGGGGGAACCCCACAGATACGCAGTATTTT
14	.	few	TRBV20-1	TRBJ1-6	CSASIGTLNSPLHF	TGCAGTGCTTCGATCGGGACTCTTAATTCACCCCTCCACTTT
16	TRBD1	.	TRBV5-1	TRBJ2-3	CASNWDRGLSTDTQYF	TGCGCCAGCAACTGGGACAGGGGGTTAAGCACAGATACGCAGTATTTT
15	.	.	TRBV20-1	TRBJ2-6	CSASGVPSGANVLTF	TGCAGTGCTAGCGGGGTCCCCTCTGGGGCCAACGTCCTGACTTTC
12	.	.	TRBV6-2/TRBV6-3	TRBJ2-1	CASNLRGTEQFF	TGTGCCAGCAACCTTAGGGGTACTGAGCAGTTCTTC
13	.	once	TRBV4-3	TRBJ1-2	CASSPVRGDGYTF	TGCGCCAGCAGTCCGGTGCGGGGGGACGGCTACACCTTC
12	.	.	TRBV7-9	TRBJ2-1	CASSIGSNEQFF	TGTGCCAGCAGCATAGGGTCGAATGAGCAGTTCTTC
18	TRBD2	.	TRBV6-1	TRBJ2-3	CASSEISGGAGSTDTQYF	TGTGCCAGCAGTGAAATTAGCGGGGGGGCCGGGAGCACAGATACGCAGTATTTT
15	TRBD1	.	TRBV7-7	TRBJ2-1	CASSLDAGTGDEQFF	TGCGCTAGCAGCTTAGACGCCGGGACAGGGGACGAGCAGTTCTTC
16	TRBD1	few	TRBV4-3	TRBJ1-2	CASSQGTGSINNGYTF	TGCGCCAGCAGCCAAGGGACAGGTTCTATAAACAATGGCTACACCTTC
13	.	.	TRBV4-2	TRBJ2-1	CASSQAAYNEQFF	TGTGCCAGCAGCCAGGCAGCCTACAATGAGCAGTTCTTC
14	TRBD2	.	TRBV11-2	TRBJ2-5	CASSLSGRVGTQYF	TGTGCCAGCAGCTTAAGTGGGAGGGTCGGGACCCAGTACTTC
15	.	.	TRBV12-3/TRBV12-4	TRBJ1-1	CASSSRPQDTTEAFF	TGTGCCAGCAGTTCGAGGCCACAGGATACCACTGAAGCTTTCTTT
16	TRBD1	.	TRBV24-1	TRBJ2-3	CATSALPGQFPDTQYF	TGTGCCACCAGTGCGTTGCCGGGACAGTTCCCAGATACGCAGTATTTT
13	.	few	TRBV7-9	TRBJ1-1	CASPLGLNTEAFF	TGTGCCAGCCCACTCGGGCTGAACACTGAAGCTTTCTTT
18	.	few	TRBV13	TRBJ2-7	CASSPLGDGAREVYEQYF	TGTGCCAGCAGCCCTTTGGGGGACGGAGCCAGGGAGGTCTACGAGCAGTACTTC
13	.	.	TRBV5-1	TRBJ1-2	CASSAMGSYGYTF	TGCGCCAGCAGCGCGATGGGCAGTTATGGCTACACCTTC
14	.	.	TRBV7-3	TRBJ2-1	CASSLGLVHNEQFF	TGTGCCAGCAGCTTAGGGCTAGTCCACAATGAGCAGTTCTTC
16	.	few	TRBV12-3/TRBV12-4	TRBJ2-1	CASSSGGLSSYNEQFF	TGCGCCAGCAGCTCCGGGGGCCTTAGCTCCTACAATGAGCAGTTCTTC
15	TRBD1	few	TRBV27	TRBJ1-6	CASSFVGTENSPLHF	TGTGCCAGCAGTTTCGTCGGGACAGAGAATTCACCCCTCCACTTT
14	TRBD1	.	TRBV20-1	TRBJ2-7	CSARPDRVTYEQYF	TGCAGTGCTAGACCGGACAGGGTCACCTACGAGCAGTACTTC
13	.	.	TRBV29-1	TRBJ1-6	CSVLPFPNSPLHF	TGCAGCGTTTTACCCTTCCCGAATTCACCCCTCCACTTT
15	.	few	TRBV5-6	TRBJ2-7	CASSLMTLSSYEQYF	TGTGCCAGCAGCTTGATGACTCTTAGCTCCTACGAGCAGTACTTC
13	.	few	TRBV5-1	TRBJ2-3	CASRIGGTDTQYF	TGCGCCAGCCGTATCGGGGGCACAGATACGCAGTATTTT
15	.	.	TRBV20-1	TRBJ2-7	CSARVFDSGFHEQYF	TGCAGTGCTAGAGTGTTCGACAGTGGATTCCACGAGCAGTACTTC
14	.	.	TRBV7-9	TRBJ1-1	CASSFVQGNTEAFF	TGTGCCAGCAGCTTCGTACAGGGTAACACTGAAGCTTTCTTT